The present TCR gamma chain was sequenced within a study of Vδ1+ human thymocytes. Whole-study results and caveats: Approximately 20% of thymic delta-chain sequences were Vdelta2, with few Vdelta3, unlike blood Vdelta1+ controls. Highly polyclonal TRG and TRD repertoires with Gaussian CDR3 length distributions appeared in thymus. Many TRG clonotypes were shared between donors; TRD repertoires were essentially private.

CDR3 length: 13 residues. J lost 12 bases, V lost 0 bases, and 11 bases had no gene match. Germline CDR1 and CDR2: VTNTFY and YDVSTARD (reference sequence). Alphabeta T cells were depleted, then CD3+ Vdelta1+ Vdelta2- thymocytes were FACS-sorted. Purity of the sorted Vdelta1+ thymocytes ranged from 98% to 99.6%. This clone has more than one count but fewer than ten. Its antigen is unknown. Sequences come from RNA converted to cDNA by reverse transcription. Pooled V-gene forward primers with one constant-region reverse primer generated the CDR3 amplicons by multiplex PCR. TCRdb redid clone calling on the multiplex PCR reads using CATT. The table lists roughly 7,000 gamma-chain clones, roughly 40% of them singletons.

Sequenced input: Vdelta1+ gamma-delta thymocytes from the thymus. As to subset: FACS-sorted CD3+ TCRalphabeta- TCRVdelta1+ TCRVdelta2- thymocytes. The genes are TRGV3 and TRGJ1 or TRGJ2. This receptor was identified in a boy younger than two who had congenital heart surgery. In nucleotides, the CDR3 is TGTGCCACCTGGGACAGGCCCACACGGAGGAAACTCTTT. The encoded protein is CATWDRPTRRKLF.